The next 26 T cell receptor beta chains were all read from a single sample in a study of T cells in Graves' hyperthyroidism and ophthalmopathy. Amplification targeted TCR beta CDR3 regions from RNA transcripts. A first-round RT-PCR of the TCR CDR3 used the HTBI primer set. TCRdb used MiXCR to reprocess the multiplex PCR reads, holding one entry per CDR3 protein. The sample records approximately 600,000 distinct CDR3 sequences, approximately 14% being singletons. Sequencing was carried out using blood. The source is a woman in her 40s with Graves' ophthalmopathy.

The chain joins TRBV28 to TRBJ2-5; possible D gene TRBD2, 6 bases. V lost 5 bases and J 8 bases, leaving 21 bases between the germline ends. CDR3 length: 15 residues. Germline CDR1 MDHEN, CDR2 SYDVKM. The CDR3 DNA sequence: TGTGCCAGCAGTCCTGCTGGCGGGATCACGGACACCCAGTACTTC. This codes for CASSPAGGITDTQYF.

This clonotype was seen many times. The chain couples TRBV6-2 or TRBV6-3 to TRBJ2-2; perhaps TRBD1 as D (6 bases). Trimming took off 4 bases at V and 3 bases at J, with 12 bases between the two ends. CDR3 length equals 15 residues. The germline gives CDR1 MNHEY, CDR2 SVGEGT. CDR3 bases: TGTGCCAGCAGTTCCCAGGGGAAGTACACCGGGGAGCTGTTTTTT. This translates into CASSSQGKYTGELFF.

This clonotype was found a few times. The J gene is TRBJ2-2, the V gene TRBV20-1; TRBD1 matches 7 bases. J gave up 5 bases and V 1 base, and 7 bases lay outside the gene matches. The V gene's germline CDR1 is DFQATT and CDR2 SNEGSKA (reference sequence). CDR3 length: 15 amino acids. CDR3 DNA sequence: TGCAGTGCTAGAGGACAGGGTCGACATACCGGGGAGCTGTTTTTT. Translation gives CSARGQGRHTGELFF.

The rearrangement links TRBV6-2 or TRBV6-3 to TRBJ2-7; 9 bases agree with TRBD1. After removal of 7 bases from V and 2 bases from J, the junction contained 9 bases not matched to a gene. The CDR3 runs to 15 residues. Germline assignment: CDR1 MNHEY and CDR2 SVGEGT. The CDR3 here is CASNSPGQGTYEQYF. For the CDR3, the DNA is TGTGCCAGCAATTCTCCGGGACAGGGAACCTACGAGCAGTACTTC.

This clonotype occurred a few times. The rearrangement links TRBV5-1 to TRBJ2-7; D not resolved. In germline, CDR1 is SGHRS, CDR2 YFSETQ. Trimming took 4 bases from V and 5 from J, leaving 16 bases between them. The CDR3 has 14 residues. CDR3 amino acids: CASSERTRRNEQYF. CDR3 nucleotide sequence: TGCGCCAGCAGCGAGAGGACCAGGCGGAACGAGCAGTACTTC.

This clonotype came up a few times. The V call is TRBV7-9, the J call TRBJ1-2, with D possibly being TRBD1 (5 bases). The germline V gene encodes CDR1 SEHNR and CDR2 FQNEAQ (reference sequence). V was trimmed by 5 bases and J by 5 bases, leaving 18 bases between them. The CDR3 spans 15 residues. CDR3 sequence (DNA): TGTGCCAGCAGCAACGGGGCAGACCCGCCTTATGGCTACACCTTC. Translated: CASSNGADPPYGYTF.

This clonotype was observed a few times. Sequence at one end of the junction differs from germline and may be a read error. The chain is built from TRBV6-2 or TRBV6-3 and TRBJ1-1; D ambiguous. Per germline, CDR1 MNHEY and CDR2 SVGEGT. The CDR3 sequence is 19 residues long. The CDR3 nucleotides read TGTGCCAGCAGTTACCCCTTTCGTCTTGCTCGTTTAGAAGACACTGAAGCTTCCTTT. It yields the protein CASSYPFRLARLEDTEASF.

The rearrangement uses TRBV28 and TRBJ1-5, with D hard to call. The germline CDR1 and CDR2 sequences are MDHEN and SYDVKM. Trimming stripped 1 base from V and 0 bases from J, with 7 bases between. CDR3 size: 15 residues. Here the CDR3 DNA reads TGTGCCAGCAGTTTATTTAAGGATAGCAATCAGCCCCAGCATTTT. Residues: CASSLFKDSNQPQHF.

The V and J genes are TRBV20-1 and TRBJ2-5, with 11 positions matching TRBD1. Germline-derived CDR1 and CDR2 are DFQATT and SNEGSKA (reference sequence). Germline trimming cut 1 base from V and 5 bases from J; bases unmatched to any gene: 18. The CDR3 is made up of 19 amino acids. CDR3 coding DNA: TGCAGTGCTAGAGGTCCGGGACAGGGGGGTCTAGCGTTGCGGGAGACCCAGTACTTC. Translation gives CSARGPGQGGLALRETQYF.

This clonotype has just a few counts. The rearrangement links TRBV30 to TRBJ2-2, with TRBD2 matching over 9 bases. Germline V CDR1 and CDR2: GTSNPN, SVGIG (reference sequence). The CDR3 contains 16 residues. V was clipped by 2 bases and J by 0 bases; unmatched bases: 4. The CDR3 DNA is TGTGCCTGGAGTTTCCTAGCGGGACCGAACACCGGGGAGCTGTTTTTT. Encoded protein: CAWSFLAGPNTGELFF.

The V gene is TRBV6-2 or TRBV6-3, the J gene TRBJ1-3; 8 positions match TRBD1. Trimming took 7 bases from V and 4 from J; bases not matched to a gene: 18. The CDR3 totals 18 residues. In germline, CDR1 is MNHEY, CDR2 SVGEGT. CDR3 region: CASKQEPGGAVGGNTIYF. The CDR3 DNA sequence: TGTGCCAGCAAACAGGAGCCAGGGGGCGCGGTGGGAGGAAACACCATATATTTT.

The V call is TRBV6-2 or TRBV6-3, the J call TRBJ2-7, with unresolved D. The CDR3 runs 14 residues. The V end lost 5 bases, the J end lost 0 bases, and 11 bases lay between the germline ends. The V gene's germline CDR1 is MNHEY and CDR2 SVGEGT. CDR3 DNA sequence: TGTGCCAGCAGTACCATATCCTTCTCCTACGAGCAGTACTTC. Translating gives CASSTISFSYEQYF.

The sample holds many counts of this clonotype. CDR3 in DNA: TGTGCCAGCAGTTTCACAGGCCGGACCCCCACTGGAAACACCATATATTTT. Translation: CASSFTGRTPTGNTIYF. The V and J genes are TRBV28 and TRBJ1-3; TRBD1 might be the D (5 bases). The ends were cut back, 3 bases at V and 2 bases at J, with 17 bases in the middle. The CDR3 contains 17 residues. Germline CDR1 and CDR2: MDHEN and SYDVKM.

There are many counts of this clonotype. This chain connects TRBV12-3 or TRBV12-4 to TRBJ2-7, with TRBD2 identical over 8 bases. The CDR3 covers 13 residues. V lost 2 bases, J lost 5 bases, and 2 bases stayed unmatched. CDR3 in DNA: TGTGCCAGCAGTTTATCCGGGAGGGACGAGCAGTACTTC. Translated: CASSLSGRDEQYF.

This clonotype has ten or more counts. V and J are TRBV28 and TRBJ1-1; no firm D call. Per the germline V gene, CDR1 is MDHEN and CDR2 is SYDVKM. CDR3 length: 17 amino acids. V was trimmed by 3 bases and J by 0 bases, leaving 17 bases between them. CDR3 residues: CASSFEAHQIMNTEAFF. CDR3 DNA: TGTGCCAGCAGTTTTGAAGCCCACCAAATCATGAACACTGAAGCTTTCTTT. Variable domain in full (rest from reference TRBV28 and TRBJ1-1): DVKVTQSSRYLVKRTGEKVFLECVQDMDHENMFWYRQDPGLGLRLIYFSYDVKMKEKGDIPEGYSVSREKKERFSLILESASTNQTSMYLCASSFEAHQIMNTEAFFGQGTRLTVV.

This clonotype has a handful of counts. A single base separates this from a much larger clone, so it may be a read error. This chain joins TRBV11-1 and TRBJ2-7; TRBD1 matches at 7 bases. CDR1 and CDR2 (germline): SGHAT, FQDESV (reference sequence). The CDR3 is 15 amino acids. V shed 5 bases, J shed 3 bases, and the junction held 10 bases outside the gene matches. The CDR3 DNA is TGTGCCAGCAGCAGGACCGGGGCAGGGGGCTACGAGCAGTACTTC. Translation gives CASSRTGAGGYEQYF.

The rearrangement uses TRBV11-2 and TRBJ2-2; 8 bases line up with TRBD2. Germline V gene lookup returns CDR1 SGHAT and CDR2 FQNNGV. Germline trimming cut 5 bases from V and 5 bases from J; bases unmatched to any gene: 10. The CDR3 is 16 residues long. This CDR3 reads CASSPPLAGMTGELFF. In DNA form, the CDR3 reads TGTGCCAGCAGCCCCCCTTTAGCGGGGATGACCGGGGAGCTGTTTTTT.

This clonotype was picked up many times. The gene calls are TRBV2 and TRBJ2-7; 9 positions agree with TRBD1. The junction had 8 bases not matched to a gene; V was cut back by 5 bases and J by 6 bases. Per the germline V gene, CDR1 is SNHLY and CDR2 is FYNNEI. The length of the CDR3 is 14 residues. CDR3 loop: CASSLTLTGGEQYF. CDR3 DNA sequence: TGTGCCAGCAGTCTAACTTTGACAGGGGGCGAGCAGTACTTC.

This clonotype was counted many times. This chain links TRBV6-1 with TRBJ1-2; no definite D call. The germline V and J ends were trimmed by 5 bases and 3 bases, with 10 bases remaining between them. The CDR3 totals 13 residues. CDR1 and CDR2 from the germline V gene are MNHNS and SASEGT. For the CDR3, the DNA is TGTGCCAGCAGTCCGCCAGAACACTATGGCTACACCTTC. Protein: CASSPPEHYGYTF.

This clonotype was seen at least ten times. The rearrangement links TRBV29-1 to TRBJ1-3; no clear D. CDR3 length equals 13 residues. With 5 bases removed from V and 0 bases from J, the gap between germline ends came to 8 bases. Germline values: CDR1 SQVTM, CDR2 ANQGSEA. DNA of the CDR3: TGCAGCGTTACAAATTTCTCTGGAAACACCATATATTTT. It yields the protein CSVTNFSGNTIYF.

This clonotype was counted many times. The CDR3 DNA follows: TGTGCCAGCAGTCTAACAGGGGAACAGCCCCAGCATTTT. Translated, it gives CASSLTGEQPQHF. The chain carries TRBV27 and TRBJ1-5; TRBD1 aligns across 7 bases. The V and J ends lost 5 bases and 7 bases, in that order; junction bases with no gene match: 5. The CDR3 extends over 13 amino acids. Germline CDR1 is MNHEY and CDR2 is SMNVEV (reference sequence).

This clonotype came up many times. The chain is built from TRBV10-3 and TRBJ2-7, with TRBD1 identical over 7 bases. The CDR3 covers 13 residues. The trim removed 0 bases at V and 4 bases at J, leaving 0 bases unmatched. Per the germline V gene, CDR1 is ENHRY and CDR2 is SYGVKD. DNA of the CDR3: TGTGCCATCAGTGAGTCGGGACAGTACGAGCAGTACTTC. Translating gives CAISESGQYEQYF.

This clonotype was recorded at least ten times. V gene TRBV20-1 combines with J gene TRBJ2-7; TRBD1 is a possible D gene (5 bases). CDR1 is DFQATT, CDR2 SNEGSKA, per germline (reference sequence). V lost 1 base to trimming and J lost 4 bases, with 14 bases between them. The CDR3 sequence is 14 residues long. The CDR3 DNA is TGCAGTGCTAGAGGCAGTCCAGGGTCGTACGAGCAGTACTTC. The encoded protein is CSARGSPGSYEQYF.

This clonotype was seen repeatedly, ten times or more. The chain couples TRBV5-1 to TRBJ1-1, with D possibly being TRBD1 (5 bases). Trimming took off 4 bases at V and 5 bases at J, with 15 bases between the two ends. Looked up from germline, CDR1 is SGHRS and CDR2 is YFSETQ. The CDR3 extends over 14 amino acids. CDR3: CASSPDTRGTEAFF. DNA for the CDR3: TGCGCCAGCAGCCCGGACACAAGAGGAACTGAAGCTTTCTTT. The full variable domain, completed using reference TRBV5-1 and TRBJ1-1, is KAGVTQTPRYLIKTRGQQVTLSCSPISGHRSVSWYQQTPGQGLQFLFEYFSETQRNKGNFPGRFSGRQFSNSRSEMNVSTLELGDSALYLCASSPDTRGTEAFFGQGTRLTVV.

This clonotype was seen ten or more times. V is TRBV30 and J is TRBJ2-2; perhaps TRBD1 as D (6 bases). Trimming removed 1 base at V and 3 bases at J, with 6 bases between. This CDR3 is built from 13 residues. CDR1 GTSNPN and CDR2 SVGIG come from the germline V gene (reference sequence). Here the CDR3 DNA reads TGTGCCTGGAGTGACAGGGACACCGGGGAGCTGTTTTTT. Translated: CAWSDRDTGELFF.

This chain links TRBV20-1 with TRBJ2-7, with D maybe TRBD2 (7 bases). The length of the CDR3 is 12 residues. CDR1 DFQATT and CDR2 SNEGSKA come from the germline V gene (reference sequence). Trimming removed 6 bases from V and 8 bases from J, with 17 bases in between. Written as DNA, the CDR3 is TGCAGTGCCGGAGGGGGGGCAGTCAAGCAGTACTTC. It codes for CSAGGGAVKQYF.